This is a list of T cell receptor beta chains from one sample in a study of blood T cell repertoires in COVID-19. The data were produced by immunoSEQ multiplex PCR, yet TCRdb's version contains in-frame clones alone and is incomplete. The table shows under 200,000 clones, with around nine tenths occurring only once. Sequencing input: peripheral blood. These TCRs come from a man aged 40-49 years with active or convalescent COVID-19. CDR3s include the opening cysteine and the closing phenylalanine or tryptophan. The D gene is left open where the match is weak. The size field is filled for only some rows; it gives once, few, many or a size class.

V	size	D	J	CDR3	DNA
TRBV27	-	-	TRBJ1-1	CASSIGGGGNTEAFF	TGTGCCAGCAGCATTGGCGGCGGGGGCAACACTGAAGCTTTCTTT
TRBV29-1	-	-	TRBJ1-1	CSVTAGQMNTEAFF	TGCAGCGTGACCGCTGGACAGATGAACACTGAAGCTTTCTTT
TRBV19	-	TRBD2	TRBJ2-1	CASSIDKSGTSGRTNEQFF	TGTGCCAGTAGTATAGATAAATCCGGGACTAGCGGGAGGACGAATGAGCAGTTCTTC
TRBV6-5	-	TRBD1	TRBJ2-3	CASRQDRGTDTQYF	TGTGCCAGCAGACAGGACAGGGGAACAGATACGCAGTATTTT
TRBV6-5	-	-	TRBJ1-5	CASTLGGENQPQHF	TGTGCCAGCACCCTAGGGGGGGAGAATCAGCCCCAGCATTTT
TRBV3-1/TRBV3-2	-	-	TRBJ2-7	CASSQTINEQYF	TGTGCCAGCAGCCAGACTATCAACGAGCAGTACTTC
TRBV28	-	-	TRBJ1-5	CATLLNPSNQPQHF	TGTGCCACCCTACTAAATCCTAGCAATCAGCCCCAGCATTTT
TRBV28	-	TRBD2	TRBJ2-5	CASRAGLRETQYF	TGTGCCAGCAGGGCGGGACTACGGGAGACCCAGTACTTC
TRBV5-1	-	TRBD2	TRBJ2-7	CASSREDMARYEQYF	TGCGCCAGCAGCCGGGAGGACATGGCCCGCTACGAGCAGTACTTC
TRBV7-8	once	TRBD2	TRBJ2-3	CASSRGTIIPRSTDTQYF	TGTGCCAGCAGCCGAGGGACTATTATACCCCGAAGCACAGATACGCAGTATTTT
TRBV29-1	-	-	TRBJ1-1	CSSSGSGRDTEAFF	TGCAGCTCTTCGGGATCGGGTCGGGACACTGAAGCTTTCTTT
TRBV4-2	-	-	TRBJ1-3	CASSQLTDASGNTIYF	TGTGCCAGCAGCCAGCTGACAGACGCCTCTGGAAACACCATATATTTT
TRBV7-9	few	TRBD1	TRBJ2-1	CASSIRGRFNEQFF	TGTGCCAGCAGCATCAGGGGGCGCTTCAATGAGCAGTTCTTC
TRBV25-1	-	TRBD2	TRBJ2-5	CASSDPALAEETQYF	TGTGCCAGCAGTGACCCCGCGCTAGCGGAAGAGACCCAGTACTTC
TRBV27	once	TRBD1	TRBJ1-4	CASSLWTGKSEKLFF	TGTGCCAGCAGTTTATGGACAGGGAAGAGTGAAAAACTGTTTTTT
TRBV28	-	TRBD1	TRBJ1-6	CASRGGQSSSYNSPLHF	TGTGCCAGCAGGGGGGGACAGTCAAGCTCCTATAATTCACCCCTCCACTTT
TRBV6-5	-	-	TRBJ2-1	CASSYNGGNEQFF	TGTGCCAGCAGTTACAATGGGGGGAATGAGCAGTTCTTC
TRBV5-1	-	-	TRBJ1-2	CASSEAENYGYTF	TGCGCCAGCAGCGAGGCAGAGAACTATGGCTACACCTTC
TRBV5-1	-	TRBD1	TRBJ1-5	CANQFGPGTGILGSNQPQHF	TGCGCCAACCAATTTGGTCCCGGGACAGGGATTTTGGGGAGCAATCAGCCCCAGCATTTT
TRBV5-6	-	TRBD1	TRBJ1-6	CASSPDRGGNSPLHF	TGTGCCAGCAGCCCCGACAGGGGCGGTAATTCACCCCTCCACTTT
TRBV30	-	TRBD1	TRBJ1-1	CAWSVGRGRGTEAFF	TGTGCCTGGAGTGTCGGGAGGGGGCGAGGGACTGAAGCTTTCTTT
TRBV3-1/TRBV3-2	once	TRBD2	TRBJ2-2	CASSQDWSSGNTGELFF	TGTGCCAGCAGCCAAGATTGGTCTAGCGGGAACACCGGGGAGCTGTTTTTT
TRBV2	-	TRBD1	TRBJ2-7	CASRPGQPNYEQYF	TGTGCCAGCAGACCGGGACAGCCTAACTACGAGCAGTACTTC
TRBV29-1	-	-	TRBJ1-1	CSVERRTVNTEAFF	TGCAGCGTTGAACGTCGAACAGTGAACACTGAAGCTTTCTTT
TRBV6-5	-	TRBD1	TRBJ2-1	CASSWDRVYNEQFF	TGTGCCAGCAGCTGGGACAGGGTCTACAATGAGCAGTTCTTC
TRBV5-4	-	-	TRBJ1-1	CASSVSGIEAFF	TGTGCCAGCAGCGTGTCAGGGATTGAAGCTTTCTTT
TRBV19	once	TRBD2	TRBJ2-3	CASSIVTSASTDTQYF	TGTGCCAGTAGTATAGTAACTAGCGCGAGCACAGATACGCAGTATTTT
TRBV11-1	-	TRBD1	TRBJ1-2	CASSLETGGADGYTF	TGTGCCAGCAGCTTAGAAACAGGGGGCGCAGATGGCTACACCTTC
TRBV24-1	-	TRBD2	TRBJ2-1	CATSDASGYHEQFF	TGTGCCACCAGTGATGCTAGCGGGTACCATGAGCAGTTCTTC
TRBV9	-	-	TRBJ2-5	CASSVVSGQETQYF	TGTGCCAGCAGCGTGGTTAGCGGCCAAGAGACCCAGTACTTC
TRBV2	-	-	TRBJ1-1	CASSAPGSWTEAFF	TGTGCCAGCAGTGCTCCGGGGAGTTGGACTGAAGCTTTCTTT
TRBV11-1	-	TRBD2	TRBJ2-7	CASSGTGTSGSYEQYF	TGTGCCAGCAGCGGCACCGGGACTAGCGGCTCCTACGAGCAGTACTTC
TRBV27	once	-	TRBJ2-3	CASSFPGVGTDTQYF	TGTGCCAGCAGTTTCCCCGGGGTCGGCACAGATACGCAGTATTTT
TRBV18	-	TRBD1	TRBJ1-5	CASSPLQGAIQPQHF	TGTGCCAGCTCACCATTACAGGGGGCAATTCAGCCCCAGCATTTT
TRBV6-1	-	-	TRBJ1-1	CASSEARRPLNTEAFF	TGTGCCAGCAGTGAAGCAAGGAGGCCCCTGAACACTGAAGCTTTCTTT
TRBV7-8	-	-	TRBJ2-7	CASSLTSGYYEQYF	TGTGCCAGCAGCTTAACTTCAGGGTACTACGAGCAGTACTTC
TRBV3-1/TRBV3-2	-	-	TRBJ2-6	CASRAGSGANVLTF	TGTGCCAGCCGAGCGGGCTCTGGGGCCAACGTCCTGACTTTC
TRBV4-1	-	-	TRBJ2-1	CASSQDLTWNEQFF	TGCGCCAGCAGCCAAGACTTGACTTGGAATGAGCAGTTCTTC
TRBV3-1/TRBV3-2	-	TRBD1	TRBJ2-7	CASSRGMGTGGYEQYF	TGTGCCAGCAGCCGAGGAATGGGGACAGGGGGCTACGAGCAGTACTTC
TRBV2	-	TRBD1	TRBJ1-1	CASSGDRVTTEAFF	TGTGCCAGCAGTGGGGACAGGGTGACCACTGAAGCTTTCTTT
TRBV9	-	TRBD2	TRBJ2-5	CASSAGTSGRETQYF	TGTGCCAGCAGCGCGGGGACTAGCGGGAGAGAGACCCAGTACTTC
TRBV5-1	-	TRBD1	TRBJ1-2	CASSLAGQGVYGYTF	TGCGCCAGCAGCTTGGCCGGACAGGGAGTCTATGGCTACACCTTC
TRBV6-5	-	TRBD1	TRBJ1-4	CASSRRTGAVLKLFF	TGTGCCAGCAGTCGCCGCACAGGGGCCGTATTAAAACTGTTTTTT
TRBV5-6	-	TRBD1	TRBJ1-3	CASSSGQGSGNTIYF	TGTGCCAGCAGTTCGGGACAGGGGTCTGGAAACACCATATATTTT
TRBV11-3	-	TRBD1	TRBJ2-1	CASSITGTGSYNEQFF	TGTGCCAGCAGCATAACCGGGACAGGTTCCTACAATGAGCAGTTCTTC
TRBV27	-	-	TRBJ2-5	CASSFDLTGRETQYF	TGTGCCAGCAGTTTCGATCTTACAGGGCGAGAGACCCAGTACTTC
TRBV21-1	-	-	TRBJ1-4	CASSNTGATNEKLFF	TGTGCCAGCAGCAATACAGGGGCAACTAATGAAAAACTGTTTTTT
TRBV19	-	TRBD1	TRBJ1-1	CASSSTGATEAFF	TGTGCCAGTAGTAGTACAGGGGCCACTGAAGCTTTCTTT
TRBV7-9	once	-	TRBJ2-5	CASTPGETQYF	TGTGCCAGCACCCCAGGGGAGACCCAGTACTTC
TRBV19	-	TRBD2	TRBJ2-1	CASSPRTSGGTSKQFF	TGTGCCAGTAGTCCACGGACTAGCGGGGGGACATCAAAGCAGTTCTTC
TRBV6-4	-	-	TRBJ2-3	CASSPGVYTDTQYF	TGTGCCAGCAGTCCAGGGGTTTACACAGATACGCAGTATTTT
TRBV12-5	few	-	TRBJ1-3	CASGLPLGWPSGNTIYF	TGTGCTAGTGGTTTGCCTCTCGGGTGGCCCTCTGGAAACACCATATATTTT
TRBV18	-	-	TRBJ2-1	CASSPGAINEQFF	TGTGCCAGCTCACCCGGTGCAATAAATGAGCAGTTCTTC
TRBV7-2	-	TRBD1	TRBJ2-3	CASSYDRARADTQYF	TGTGCCAGCAGCTACGACAGGGCAAGGGCGGATACGCAGTATTTT